These T cell receptor beta chains were read from a single sample in a study of blood T cell repertoires in COVID-19. The data were produced by immunoSEQ multiplex PCR, yet TCRdb's version contains in-frame clones alone and is incomplete. This sample carries about 150,000 clones, almost 80% of them seen once, and the ten largest clones take over 7%. Sample: peripheral blood. The receptors were sampled from a man between 50 and 59 years old with active or convalescent COVID-19. Both conserved end residues are part of each CDR3. The order of the fields is V gene, J gene, CDR3 protein.

V gene: TRBV27; J gene: TRBJ1-2; CDR3 protein: CATRPAQGYGYTF
V gene: TRBV3-1/TRBV3-2; J gene: TRBJ1-2; CDR3 protein: CASSPPRHLGGYTF
V gene: TRBV18; J gene: TRBJ2-5; CDR3 protein: CASSRGQKHQETQYF
V gene: TRBV19; J gene: TRBJ2-1; CDR3 protein: CASSQNQGSQFF
V gene: TRBV5-6; J gene: TRBJ1-3; CDR3 protein: CASSLGQGAGNTIYF
V gene: TRBV9; J gene: TRBJ2-7; CDR3 protein: CASSVVETESEQYF
V gene: TRBV7-9; J gene: TRBJ2-1; CDR3 protein: CASRRLAGSHNEQFF
V gene: TRBV18; J gene: TRBJ2-2; CDR3 protein: CASSPPGGDTGELFF
V gene: TRBV19; J gene: TRBJ2-5; CDR3 protein: CASSQQTGGETQYF
V gene: TRBV6-5; J gene: TRBJ2-1; CDR3 protein: CASRRQGGSYNEQFF
V gene: TRBV9; J gene: TRBJ1-1; CDR3 protein: CASSVDWYMNTEAFF
V gene: TRBV9; J gene: TRBJ2-1; CDR3 protein: CASSLSGLAANEQFF
V gene: TRBV29-1; J gene: TRBJ1-3; CDR3 protein: CSVSRINSGNTIYF
V gene: TRBV28; J gene: TRBJ1-1; CDR3 protein: CASSLTGNTEAFF
V gene: TRBV7-2; J gene: TRBJ1-2; CDR3 protein: CASSLRGGQARGYTF
V gene: TRBV7-3; J gene: TRBJ2-7; CDR3 protein: CASSPDGTSEREQYF
V gene: TRBV6-5; J gene: TRBJ1-2; CDR3 protein: CASSSPDRGAGYTF
V gene: TRBV4-1; J gene: TRBJ2-3; CDR3 protein: CASSQALKRTAMSDTQYF
V gene: TRBV12-5; J gene: TRBJ2-1; CDR3 protein: CASGLDGGRNEQFF
V gene: TRBV2; J gene: TRBJ2-7; CDR3 protein: CASSRSRVNHEQYF
V gene: TRBV5-6; J gene: TRBJ2-1; CDR3 protein: CASSLFSGSPYNEQFF
V gene: TRBV7-2; J gene: TRBJ2-5; CDR3 protein: CASSQLAQETQYF
V gene: TRBV4-1; J gene: TRBJ1-2; CDR3 protein: CASSQARGQAYGYTF
V gene: TRBV19; J gene: TRBJ2-2; CDR3 protein: CASSILVPGGELFF
V gene: TRBV28; J gene: TRBJ2-3; CDR3 protein: CASSPRASGLSTDTQYF
V gene: TRBV6-5; J gene: TRBJ2-7; CDR3 protein: CASRSVGGSYEQYF
V gene: TRBV6-5; J gene: TRBJ1-3; CDR3 protein: CASGQGSGNTIYF
V gene: TRBV19; J gene: TRBJ2-7; CDR3 protein: CASMPAGLRNHEQYF
V gene: TRBV27; J gene: TRBJ2-5; CDR3 protein: CASSRTVPPETQYF
V gene: TRBV7-2; J gene: TRBJ2-3; CDR3 protein: CASSLVPSLSTDTQYF
V gene: TRBV4-1; J gene: TRBJ1-4; CDR3 protein: CASSQGIQGKLFF
V gene: TRBV6-1; J gene: TRBJ2-7; CDR3 protein: CASSEGLWTSFYEQYF
V gene: TRBV7-3; J gene: TRBJ1-2; CDR3 protein: CASSPFGGNYGYTF
V gene: TRBV19; J gene: TRBJ2-1; CDR3 protein: CASSSRLAGNLEDEQFF
V gene: TRBV19; J gene: TRBJ1-2; CDR3 protein: CASSRTDGYTF
V gene: TRBV29-1; J gene: TRBJ1-2; CDR3 protein: CSVRGQPYGYTF
V gene: TRBV19; J gene: TRBJ2-3; CDR3 protein: CASSSTSGRRDTQYF
V gene: TRBV29-1; J gene: TRBJ2-7; CDR3 protein: CSVEPLGASGYYEQYF
V gene: TRBV4-1; J gene: TRBJ2-7; CDR3 protein: CASSPGLAGAYEQYF
V gene: TRBV30; J gene: TRBJ2-7; CDR3 protein: CAYRSVTYEQYF
V gene: TRBV5-1; J gene: TRBJ1-1; CDR3 protein: CASSLGTQVGGTEAFF
V gene: TRBV7-2; J gene: TRBJ2-6; CDR3 protein: CASSLASGLPSGANVLTF
V gene: TRBV29-1; J gene: TRBJ2-4; CDR3 protein: CSVTSGVGFGQYF
V gene: TRBV12-2; J gene: TRBJ1-3; CDR3 protein: CASRLVVREDTIYF
V gene: TRBV9; J gene: TRBJ2-7; CDR3 protein: CASSVAMTSGSYEQYF
V gene: TRBV9; J gene: TRBJ1-2; CDR3 protein: CASSVDPTGYGYTF
V gene: TRBV7-8; J gene: TRBJ1-1; CDR3 protein: CASSLATGWTEAFF
V gene: TRBV6-2/TRBV6-3; J gene: TRBJ1-1; CDR3 protein: CASSGQGNPEAFF
V gene: TRBV3-1/TRBV3-2; J gene: TRBJ2-3; CDR3 protein: CASNPGTWGDTQYF
V gene: TRBV6-5; J gene: TRBJ2-1; CDR3 protein: CASSSRRGPNNEQFF
V gene: TRBV5-1; J gene: TRBJ2-7; CDR3 protein: CASSLGQGLYEQYF
V gene: TRBV30; J gene: TRBJ1-3; CDR3 protein: CAWTGLIGNTIYF
V gene: TRBV29-1; J gene: TRBJ2-5; CDR3 protein: CSDQTGTAQETQYF
V gene: TRBV25-1; J gene: TRBJ2-5; CDR3 protein: CASSEGSSGRSLETQYF
V gene: TRBV9; J gene: TRBJ1-3; CDR3 protein: CASSPMGLSGNTIYF
V gene: TRBV2; J gene: TRBJ2-6; CDR3 protein: CASSEAEGRRGGANVLTF
V gene: TRBV7-9; J gene: TRBJ1-3; CDR3 protein: CASSAWTGDGNTIYF
V gene: TRBV24-1; J gene: TRBJ2-2; CDR3 protein: CATKGLAGTGELFF